This T cell receptor (beta chain) is drawn from a study of T cells in Graves' hyperthyroidism and ophthalmopathy. As for the study in general: Peripheral blood specimens were obtained at initial diagnosis, prior to any treatment. Study conclusions and caveats: In validation, the model predicted ophthalmopathy. These predictions came a median roughly seven months before onset.

Between the trimmed V and J ends, which lost 0 bases and 4 bases, there was a span of 11 bases. Per germline, CDR1 SGDLS and CDR2 YYNGEE. CDR3 length: 15 amino acids. Uncontrolled infection, other autoimmune disease, pregnancy or lactation excluded patients. PBMCs came from 10 ml fresh peripheral blood. Points on this clonotype: Its matching antigen is unknown.

TCR beta CDR3 sequences were amplified from RNA transcripts. Primed by the HTBI set, a first-round RT-PCR was run on the TCR CDR3. From the multiplex PCR reads, TCRdb called clonotypes with MiXCR, one entry per CDR3 protein. The sample shows approximately 590,000 distinct CDR3 sequences, less than 20% of them seen only once. Source material: blood. The gene calls are TRBV9 and TRBJ2-1; D uncertain. The receptor comes from a woman in her 30s with Graves' hyperthyroidism. The CDR3 is CASSVGVADYNEQFF. CDR3 nucleotide sequence: TGTGCCAGCAGCGTAGGGGTAGCAGATTACAATGAGCAGTTCTTC. Filled out from reference TRBV9 and TRBJ2-1, the complete variable domain reads DSGVTQTPKHLITATGQRVTLRCSPRSGDLSVYWYQQSLDQGLQFLIQYYNGEERAKGNILERFSAQQFPDLHSELNLSSLELGDSALYFCASSVGVADYNEQFFGPGTRLTVL.